This record covers a single T cell receptor (beta chain). This clone is categorized as medium-sized (0.01 to 0.1%). The specificity of this receptor is unknown. No qualities accompany the bases; no much larger clone lies one base away. These data come from a study of OX40 agonist ivuxolimab in advanced cancers. Regarding the complete study: Ivuxolimab, which targeted the costimulatory receptor OX40 (CD134), was an agonistic, fully human IgG2 monoclonal antibody. Intravenous ivuxolimab was administered to patients every 2 weeks at six dose levels: 0.01, 0.1, 0.3, 1.5, 3 and 10 mg/kg. Of the 50 to 55 dose-escalation patients, hepatocellular carcinoma was present in around 20, melanoma in about 15, renal cell carcinoma in 9 and head and neck cancer in 9. In the dose-escalation cohort, 82.7% of patients were male, and the mean age was around 60 years, with a range of about 23 to 85. Patients were allowed to have had prior anti-PD-1, anti-PD-L1 or anti-CTLA-4 therapy, and 30% to 50% of the dose-escalation patients had previously received checkpoint inhibitors. Partial responses occurred in three dose-escalation patients, of whom one had hepatocellular carcinoma and two had cutaneous melanoma. The purpose of peripheral TCRbeta sequencing was to test whether ivuxolimab changed TCR sequence diversity and led to clonal T-cell expansion. The paper covers the monotherapy dose-escalation part of the phase I ivuxolimab trial, which included N of about 50 patients. Study-wide findings and limitations: Low levels of normalized T-cell clonal expansion were also shown by some nonresponding patients. The antigen specificity of the clonally expanded peripheral T cells was not determined. After ivuxolimab, more expanded clones were found on average in CD8+ T cells than in CD4+ T cells. Partial responders in the 0.1-3.0 mg/kg groups had among the lowest normalized peripheral clonal expansion, especially among CD8+ T cells. At doses of 0.1 to 3.0 mg/kg, clonal expansion of both CD4+ and CD8+ T cells in blood was seen between baseline and week 6.

Patients with autoimmune disease history or receiving systemic immunosuppression were excluded from the trial. Peripheral blood for TCR sequencing was drawn from every dose cohort at baseline, at cycle 4 day 1 and at cycle 7 day 1. The samples were taken from a phase I, first-in-human, multicenter, open-label dose-escalation trial of ivuxolimab. The trial enrolled adults with locally advanced or metastatic head and neck squamous cell, hepatocellular, melanoma or renal cell carcinoma. Before TCR sequencing, CD4+ and CD8+ T cells were separately sorted from peripheral blood. To sequence the TCRbeta CDR3 region, genomic DNA was isolated from the sorted cells. TCRbeta CDR3 regions were sequenced using the immunoSEQ Assay. The immuneACCESS repertoire file appears here via TCRdb, limited to in-frame rearrangements. These files lack a portion of the clones; in checked studies, under half of the deficit traces to unresolved V genes, and the cause of the others is not known. This sample is represented by 60,000 to 80,000 clones; about 85% of them were singletons. The top ten hold 5% of the sample.

Specimen: CD4+ or CD8+ T cells sorted from blood, collected in a trial of the OX40 agonist ivuxolimab. The TCR sequence derives from an adult with an advanced solid tumor such as melanoma, head and neck, liver or kidney cancer.

At the DNA level, the sequence is TGTGCCAGCAGCTTAGGCCTAGTCCCCTACAATGAGCAGTTCTTC. The translation is CASSLGLVPYNEQFF. The chain uses TRBV7-9 and TRBJ2-1, with the D segment identity uncertain. CDR1 is given as SEHNR and CDR2 as FQNEAQ, both from the germline V gene (reference sequence). Relative to germline, V is 1 base shorter and J is 2 bases shorter, with 9 bases between their ends. The CDR3, from cysteine to phenylalanine, totals 15 residues. The only DNA kept is the CDR3, 45 bases in frame from the first base.